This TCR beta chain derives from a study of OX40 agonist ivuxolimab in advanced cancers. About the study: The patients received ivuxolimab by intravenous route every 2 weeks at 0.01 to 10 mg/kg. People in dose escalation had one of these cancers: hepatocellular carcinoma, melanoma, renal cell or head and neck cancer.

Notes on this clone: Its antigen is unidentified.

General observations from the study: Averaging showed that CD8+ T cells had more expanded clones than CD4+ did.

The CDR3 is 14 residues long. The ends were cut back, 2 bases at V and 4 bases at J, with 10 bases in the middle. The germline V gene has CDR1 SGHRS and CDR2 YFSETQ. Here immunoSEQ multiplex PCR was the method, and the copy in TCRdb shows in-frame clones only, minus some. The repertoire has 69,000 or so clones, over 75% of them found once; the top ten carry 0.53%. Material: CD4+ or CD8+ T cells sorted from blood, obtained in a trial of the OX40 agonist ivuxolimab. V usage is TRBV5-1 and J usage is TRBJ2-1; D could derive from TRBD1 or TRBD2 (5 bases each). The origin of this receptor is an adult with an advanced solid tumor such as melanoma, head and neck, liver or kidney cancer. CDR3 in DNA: TGCGCCAGCAGCTTTGGGGACGTGTACAATGAGCAGTTCTTC. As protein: CASSFGDVYNEQFF.